This note documents a single T cell receptor beta chain sequence. The antigen this receptor binds is unknown. Base qualities are not recorded, but no much larger clone differs from it by a single base. The data derive from a study of cytomegalovirus exposure and HLA in healthy donors (dated by TCRdb to 2017 to 2019). For the study in its entirety: According to an earlier analysis of 587 of the donors, some 180 million T cells yielded some 120 million unique TCR beta sequences and approximately 300 Gb of sequence data. Around 320 gigabases of sequencing data and 70 million to 100 million unique TCR sequences were included in an early release covering roughly 700 HLA-typed donors. The genetic ancestry cluster associated with self-reported Caucasian donors included over 80% of the approximately 410 genotyped donors. The study aimed to test whether signatures of past pathogen exposure could be identified by cataloging public T cell receptors. Using immunosequencing, the study profiled T cell repertoires from 666 subjects and related those repertoires to cytomegalovirus serostatus. Besides the first cohort of 550 to 750 subjects, a separate validation cohort made up of 90 to 150 different subjects was used. The study combined high-throughput TCR immunosequencing, statistical association of individual TCRs with disease status, and machine learning to predict cytomegalovirus infection status. In a later analysis, previously published TCR beta repertoires from about 640 donors were re-analyzed and high-resolution HLA genotyping was added so that TCR occurrence patterns could be studied. Rather than drawing on any new phenotypic data, the later analysis identified candidate immune exposures from TCR beta sequences and the way those sequences occurred across donors. To decide whether each TCR beta V gene segment behaved as functional or pseudogenic, an earlier analysis of some 580 of the donors relied on high-throughput TCR beta sequencing. Donor age, sex, ethnicity and CMV serostatus were compiled alongside the repertoire data. Genome-wide SNP genotypes for about 55% of the roughly 670 donors were used in a later genetic analysis, which treated that subset as a discovery cohort. All discovery cohort repertoires had been generated on a single sequencing platform. HLA typing included class I and class II loci at four-digit resolution. Typing coverage differed by locus: A, B, C, DRB1 and DQB1 were typed in roughly 620-640 donors, DQA1 in approximately 520, DPA1 in nearly 610, and DPB1 in approximately 450. Roughly five DR-DQ haplotypes were handled as single units for association and clustering because linkage in the cohort was strong. Among roughly 400 genotyped donors of the cohort, an average of around 240,000 unique TCR beta nucleotide sequences was sequenced per donor, of which about 19% were non-productive. On the study overall, not on this receptor specifically: Linkage disequilibrium might explain the correlated functional status among segregating V segments, but an unknown experimental factor could not be ruled out. A few of the identified cytomegalovirus-associated TCR beta chains were confirmed in vitro to be specific for cytomegalovirus antigens. The only immune exposure information available for the cohort was CMV serostatus. In a later analysis, the rate of TCR association differed among HLA loci, with DRB1 alleles having the most associated TCRs and HLA-C alleles having the fewest. A total of fewer than 200 TCR beta chains were listed by the study as associated with cytomegalovirus. An association between a missense DCLRE1C variant and V-gene and J-gene trimming of TCR beta chains was found in a later genetic analysis and replicated in an independent cohort. According to a later analysis, parvovirus B19, influenza, CMV and Epstein-Barr virus appeared linked to several top co-occurrence clusters. Strong co-occurrence of HLA alleles, especially DR and DQ, made assigning TCR associations to individual alleles difficult. Presence/absence analyses assumed roughly uniform sequencing depth across donors, an assumption that may not hold. A cluster of highly shared sequence variants was judged likely to represent a technical artifact of the sequencing pipeline. In this cohort, only TCR beta chains were sequenced, and detectable features were limited by the absence of alpha or paired-chain data. At a false discovery rate of 0.05, a later analysis linked some 18,000 TCR beta sequences to specific HLA alleles. In a later analysis, most CMV-associated TCR beta chains were found to appear HLA-restricted, with HLA associations seemingly driven largely by CMV exposure. While some public TCRs were present in many individuals, most TCR sequences turned up only very rarely across donors. In a later analysis, HLA-associated TCR beta chains were found to be more clonally expanded and to have lower generation probabilities than equally common non-associated chains. A later genetic analysis reported fewer N-insertions in productive TCRs among donors in an Asian-associated ancestry cluster than the roughly 690-donor mean. It was suggested by the authors that the approach could potentially be generalized to other disease states and immunological phenotypes. The classifier was reported to diagnose cytomegalovirus status with high specificity and sensitivity in both the original cohort and the validation cohort. Because some donors lacked HLA typing at each locus, the association tests relied only on the typed subset. An earlier analysis of 587 of the donors showed that most TCR beta V segments appeared in productive rearrangements either about 87% or about 30% of the time, which broadly matched IMGT annotations. A further reported finding was that TCR beta sequences accurately predicted the HLA-A and HLA-B alleles for most subjects in the first cohort. Because the 87-base-pair reads could not distinguish some IMGT-functional V segments, including TRBV6-2 and TRBV6-3, those segments were excluded. Because counts were too low, 15 to 20 rarely observed V segments, including chromosome 9 orphons, were excluded from the earlier analysis of 587 of the donors.

The library was made by the immunoSEQ multiplex PCR assay. For the multiplex PCR, a mixture combining 60 forward primers for TCR Vbeta segments and 13 reverse primers for TCR Jbeta segments was used. Amplification of the CDR3 region of rearranged TCR beta genes was performed with a multiplex PCR assay on genomic DNA. Amplified TCR beta libraries were sequenced as 87-base-pair reads on the Illumina HiSeq System. The authors' analysis ran thus. A later analysis tallied 75 million to 95 million unique TCR beta chains across the 610 or so repertoires, and roughly 11 million of those chains were shared by two or more donors. Raw reads were error-corrected and collapsed into unique sequences by a nearest-neighbor algorithm in which closely related sequences were merged to remove PCR and sequencing errors. To assign V, D and J gene segments, CDR3 sequences were aligned to IMGT reference sequences. Each retained sequence needed at least a six-nucleotide match to both a V gene segment and a J gene segment. Rearrangements were called productive when the CDR3 lacked stop codons and stayed in frame with V and J; all others were non-productive. Following IMGT convention, CDR3 was defined as the stretch from the second conserved V-encoded cysteine to the conserved J-encoded phenylalanine. The earlier analysis of fewer than 750 of the donors excluded sequences that lacked an unambiguous match to a single V gene segment. In an earlier analysis of around 590 of the donors, a V segment was called functional when productive rearrangements were above 56.7%, and segregating when the standard deviation between donors exceeded 5%. To diagnose cytomegalovirus status from the catalog of TCR beta chain sequences, a statistical classification framework was built. In a later analysis, V and J genes were assigned by comparing TCR nucleotide sequences against IMGT/GENE-DB human TR gene sequences. The TCRdist pipeline was used in a later analysis to assign CDR3 sequences and most-parsimonious VDJ recombination scenarios. In a later analysis, each TCR beta chain was defined by its CDR3 amino acid sequence together with its V-gene family, and reads lacking a unique V-gene family were excluded. As a way to deal with suspected cross-contamination and a sequencing artifact, a later analysis dropped more than 500 nucleotide sequences that were highly shared and had low generation probability. In a later analysis, a clonal expansion index for each public chain was calculated from normalized within-repertoire ranks of inferred template counts. In a later analysis, generation probabilities were computed with a VDJ recombination model fitted to out-of-frame rearrangements, and the resulting probabilities were checked against IGoR. In a later analysis, hypergeometric tests were used to score TCR-TCR, TCR-HLA and TCR-CMV co-occurrence, with a repertoire-size bias correction applied to TCR pairs. To estimate false discovery rates, a later analysis permuted the HLA or CMV assignments 20 times. In a later analysis, co-occurring TCRs were grouped with DBSCAN, and TCRdist sequence similarity was added when clustering was performed within HLA-allele-positive subsets. Repertoires with fewer than 30,000 or more than 120,000 public chains, plus five repertoires with anomalous nucleotide sharing, were excluded from co-occurrence clustering. Not all clones reach the TCRdb copy of this immuneACCESS table, which keeps in-frame sequences only. Checked studies attribute under half of the gap to unresolved V genes and leave the rest unexplained. Clone size and V and J calls were adopted from that table, with D and trimming inferred from the DNA. The sample table holds about 97,000 clones, of which roughly four fifths were seen once. In total, the top ten clones hold around 3.5% of the sample.

The germline V gene encodes CDR1 SGHDT and CDR2 YYEEEE. Ends trimmed: V by 0 bases, J by 6 bases; bases unmatched to a gene: 4. The CDR3 spans 15 residues, from the cysteine through the phenylalanine. Only the CDR3 DNA stays, 45 bases, in frame from base 1. The cohort consisted of 666 healthy bone marrow donors. All cohort members were sampled while nominally healthy, although unrecorded immune exposures were likely present. The donor was CMV seronegative and belonged to the group of roughly 330 seronegative cohort members. A peripheral blood sample was collected from each donor, and TCR beta sequencing was performed on peripheral blood mononuclear cells. The Qiagen DNeasy Blood Extraction Kit was used to extract genomic DNA from the blood cell samples.

The V and J genes are TRBV5-6 and TRBJ1-2, with 11 bases aligning to TRBD1. This TCR came from a man aged 35 to 55 in good health and CMV-seronegative. Specimen: PBMCs. The CDR3 region: CASSLVRTGGNGYTF. The sequenced DNA: TGTGCCAGCAGCTTGGTCCGGACAGGGGGCAATGGCTACACCTTC.